This T cell receptor beta chain was retrieved from a study of CD8 T cells in ankylosing spondylitis. Study-level results: Apparently characteristic of ankylosing spondylitis blood was a TCR beta motif (about eight highly homologous variants).

This clonotype was seen many times. As yet, its antigen is unknown. V lost 4 bases to trimming and J lost 5 bases, with 9 bases between them. The CDR3 extends over 13 amino acids. A single record per CDR3 protein comes from TCRdb applying MiXCR to the 5' RACE reads. The repertoire has around 480,000 distinct CDR3 sequences, roughly 17% of them found once; the top ten carry just over 1%. Sequenced sample: blood, either unsorted or a sorted T cell fraction (not recorded which). The TCR originated in a male donor with ankylosing spondylitis. V gene TRBV12-3 or TRBV12-4 combines with J gene TRBJ1-5; TRBD1 is a possible D gene (6 bases). The CDR3 spells CASSSNRDQPQHF. CDR3 nucleotide sequence: TGTGCCAGCAGTTCAAACAGGGATCAGCCCCAGCATTTT.